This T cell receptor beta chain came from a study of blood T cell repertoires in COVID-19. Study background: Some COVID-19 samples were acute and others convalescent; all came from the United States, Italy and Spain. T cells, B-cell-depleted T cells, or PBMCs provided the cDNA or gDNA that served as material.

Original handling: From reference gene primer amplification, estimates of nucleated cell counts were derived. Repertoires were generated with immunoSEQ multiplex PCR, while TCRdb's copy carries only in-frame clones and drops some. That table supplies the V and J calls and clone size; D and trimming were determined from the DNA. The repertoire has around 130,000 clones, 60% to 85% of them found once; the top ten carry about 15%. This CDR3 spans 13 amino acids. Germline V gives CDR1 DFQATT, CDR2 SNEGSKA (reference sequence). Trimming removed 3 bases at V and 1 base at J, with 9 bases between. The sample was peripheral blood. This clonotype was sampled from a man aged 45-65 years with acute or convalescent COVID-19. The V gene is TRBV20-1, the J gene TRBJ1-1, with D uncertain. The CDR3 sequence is CSASWSSNTEAFF. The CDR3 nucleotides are TGCAGTGCTAGTTGGAGCTCGAACACTGAAGCTTTCTTT.